Listed below are T cell receptor beta chains from one sample, sequenced in a study of cytomegalovirus exposure and HLA in healthy donors. TCRdb keeps only in-frame clones here, not all; method: immunoSEQ multiplex PCR. This sample has about 190,000 clones; roughly 80% occur once, and the top ten carry roughly 1.6%. Sequenced material: PBMCs. These receptors came from a woman younger than 30 in good health and CMV-seronegative. The CDR3 runs from the conserved cysteine through the conserved F or W. Fields, in order: D gene, V gene, clone size, J gene, CDR3 protein, CDR3 DNA. D genes are given only for firm matches. Only some rows state a clone size, as once, few, many or a class for expanded clones.

D gene: .
V gene: TRBV5-8
clone size: .
J gene: TRBJ2-1
CDR3 protein: CASHEGANEQFF
CDR3 DNA: TGTGCCAGCCACGAAGGGGCGAATGAGCAGTTCTTC

D gene: .
V gene: TRBV7-9
clone size: .
J gene: TRBJ1-1
CDR3 protein: CASSPVLGVATEAFF
CDR3 DNA: TGTGCCAGCAGCCCCGTTCTCGGGGTGGCCACTGAAGCTTTCTTT

D gene: .
V gene: TRBV18
clone size: .
J gene: TRBJ1-1
CDR3 protein: CASSPPAGNTEAFF
CDR3 DNA: TGTGCCAGCTCACCACCGGCGGGAAACACTGAAGCTTTCTTT

D gene: TRBD2
V gene: TRBV14
clone size: .
J gene: TRBJ2-7
CDR3 protein: CASSHRGLAGAYEQYF
CDR3 DNA: TGTGCCAGCAGCCACCGGGGACTAGCGGGAGCTTACGAGCAGTACTTC

D gene: .
V gene: TRBV4-1
clone size: .
J gene: TRBJ2-7
CDR3 protein: CASSQDAGAYEQYF
CDR3 DNA: TGCGCCAGCAGCCAAGATGCAGGGGCCTACGAGCAGTACTTC

D gene: .
V gene: TRBV27
clone size: few
J gene: TRBJ2-1
CDR3 protein: CASRPWRDGSDEQFF
CDR3 DNA: TGTGCCAGCCGCCCCTGGCGGGATGGGAGCGATGAGCAGTTCTTC

D gene: .
V gene: TRBV6-6
clone size: .
J gene: TRBJ2-7
CDR3 protein: CASSYSKSGREQYF
CDR3 DNA: TGTGCCAGCAGTTACTCGAAGTCAGGGCGGGAGCAGTACTTC

D gene: .
V gene: TRBV29-1
clone size: .
J gene: TRBJ1-2
CDR3 protein: CSVEDLGRGNGGYTF
CDR3 DNA: TGCAGCGTTGAAGATCTAGGTAGGGGGAATGGTGGCTACACCTTC

D gene: .
V gene: TRBV30
clone size: .
J gene: TRBJ1-6
CDR3 protein: CAWSVSGTGFKSPLHF
CDR3 DNA: TGTGCCTGGAGTGTTTCCGGAACAGGGTTCAAGTCACCCCTCCACTTT

D gene: TRBD2
V gene: TRBV6-5
clone size: .
J gene: TRBJ2-3
CDR3 protein: CASRYPGTSEDTQYF
CDR3 DNA: TGTGCCAGCAGGTATCCCGGGACTAGCGAAGATACGCAGTATTTT

D gene: .
V gene: TRBV28
clone size: .
J gene: TRBJ1-5
CDR3 protein: CALRAAGGAFGNQPQHF
CDR3 DNA: TGTGCCTTGCGGGCGGCAGGAGGTGCGTTCGGCAATCAGCCCCAGCATTTT

D gene: TRBD2
V gene: TRBV28
clone size: .
J gene: TRBJ2-7
CDR3 protein: CASTASGRSAYEQYF
CDR3 DNA: TGTGCCAGCACCGCTAGCGGGAGAAGCGCCTACGAGCAGTACTTC

D gene: .
V gene: TRBV15
clone size: .
J gene: TRBJ1-5
CDR3 protein: CATSRDGEGNQPQHF
CDR3 DNA: TGTGCCACCAGCAGAGATGGGGAGGGAAATCAGCCCCAGCATTTT

D gene: TRBD1
V gene: TRBV9
clone size: .
J gene: TRBJ2-1
CDR3 protein: CASSTRDSGNYNEQFF
CDR3 DNA: TGTGCCAGCAGCACACGGGACAGTGGGAACTACAATGAGCAGTTCTTC

D gene: TRBD1
V gene: TRBV6-1
clone size: .
J gene: TRBJ1-2
CDR3 protein: CASSADAQGNYGYTF
CDR3 DNA: TGTGCCAGCAGTGCAGATGCACAGGGGAACTATGGCTACACCTTC

D gene: TRBD1
V gene: TRBV10-3
clone size: .
J gene: TRBJ1-1
CDR3 protein: CAIAGTGGTEAFF
CDR3 DNA: TGTGCCATCGCGGGGACAGGGGGCACTGAAGCTTTCTTT

D gene: .
V gene: TRBV6-5
clone size: .
J gene: TRBJ2-3
CDR3 protein: CASSYEATGFTDTQYF
CDR3 DNA: TGTGCCAGCAGTTACGAAGCAACGGGATTCACAGATACGCAGTATTTT

D gene: .
V gene: TRBV7-3
clone size: .
J gene: TRBJ2-2
CDR3 protein: CASSLYTGELFF
CDR3 DNA: TGTGCCAGCAGCCTTTACACCGGGGAGCTGTTTTTT

D gene: TRBD1
V gene: TRBV27
clone size: .
J gene: TRBJ1-1
CDR3 protein: CASSPRQGRTEAFF
CDR3 DNA: TGTGCCAGCAGTCCCCGACAGGGGCGCACTGAAGCTTTCTTT

D gene: .
V gene: TRBV7-9
clone size: .
J gene: TRBJ1-1
CDR3 protein: CASSSGVESNTEAFF
CDR3 DNA: TGTGCCAGCAGCTCGGGGGTCGAATCGAACACTGAAGCTTTCTTT

D gene: TRBD1
V gene: TRBV4-1
clone size: .
J gene: TRBJ1-5
CDR3 protein: CASSLRQGDQPQHF
CDR3 DNA: TGCGCCAGCAGCTTACGACAGGGGGATCAGCCCCAGCATTTT

D gene: TRBD1
V gene: TRBV9
clone size: .
J gene: TRBJ1-1
CDR3 protein: CASSARTGWGTEAFF
CDR3 DNA: TGTGCCAGCAGCGCGAGGACAGGGTGGGGCACTGAAGCTTTCTTT

D gene: .
V gene: TRBV5-1
clone size: .
J gene: TRBJ1-1
CDR3 protein: CASSEPGGTEAFF
CDR3 DNA: TGCGCCAGCAGCGAACCCGGGGGCACTGAAGCTTTCTTT

D gene: TRBD1
V gene: TRBV28
clone size: .
J gene: TRBJ2-7
CDR3 protein: CASSLSAPGTDLKSSYEQYF
CDR3 DNA: TGTGCCAGCAGTCTGAGCGCCCCCGGGACAGATTTAAAATCATCCTACGAGCAGTACTTC

D gene: .
V gene: TRBV4-3
clone size: .
J gene: TRBJ1-6
CDR3 protein: CASSPKWEVAHYSPLHF
CDR3 DNA: TGCGCCAGCAGCCCGAAATGGGAGGTCGCGCATTATTCACCCCTCCACTTT

D gene: TRBD2
V gene: TRBV9
clone size: .
J gene: TRBJ2-7
CDR3 protein: CASSDPRGESIYEQYF
CDR3 DNA: TGTGCCAGCAGCGACCCTCGGGGGGAATCTATTTACGAGCAGTACTTC

D gene: TRBD2
V gene: TRBV5-1
clone size: .
J gene: TRBJ2-7
CDR3 protein: CASSPGLAGYEQYF
CDR3 DNA: TGCGCCAGCAGCCCCGGACTAGCGGGCTACGAGCAGTACTTC

D gene: .
V gene: TRBV4-1
clone size: .
J gene: TRBJ2-7
CDR3 protein: CASSQDAGVEQYF
CDR3 DNA: TGCGCCAGCAGCCAAGATGCAGGGGTTGAGCAGTACTTC

D gene: .
V gene: TRBV6-1
clone size: few
J gene: TRBJ1-2
CDR3 protein: CASSEAGRHYGYTF
CDR3 DNA: TGTGCCAGCAGTGAGGCAGGGAGGCACTATGGCTACACCTTC

D gene: .
V gene: TRBV30
clone size: few
J gene: TRBJ2-3
CDR3 protein: CAWSVRGNRADTQYF
CDR3 DNA: TGTGCCTGGAGTGTCAGGGGAAACCGGGCAGATACGCAGTATTTT

D gene: TRBD1
V gene: TRBV28
clone size: .
J gene: TRBJ1-1
CDR3 protein: CASRVTGVYTEAFF
CDR3 DNA: TGTGCCAGCAGGGTGACAGGGGTGTACACTGAAGCTTTCTTT

D gene: .
V gene: TRBV5-1
clone size: .
J gene: TRBJ2-7
CDR3 protein: CASSLARLPDEQYF
CDR3 DNA: TGCGCCAGCAGCTTGGCACGACTTCCGGACGAGCAGTACTTC

D gene: TRBD2
V gene: TRBV27
clone size: .
J gene: TRBJ2-7
CDR3 protein: CASRTPSGTSGYEQYF
CDR3 DNA: TGTGCCAGCAGAACCCCTTCCGGGACTAGCGGGTACGAGCAGTACTTC

D gene: .
V gene: TRBV13
clone size: few
J gene: TRBJ1-1
CDR3 protein: CASSFSGGEGLNTEAFF
CDR3 DNA: TGTGCCAGCAGCTTTTCGGGAGGGGAGGGGCTGAACACTGAAGCTTTCTTT

D gene: .
V gene: TRBV7-9
clone size: .
J gene: TRBJ1-2
CDR3 protein: CASSLAHRSSMGGYTF
CDR3 DNA: TGTGCCAGCAGCTTAGCTCACAGAAGCTCAATGGGCGGCTACACCTTC

D gene: TRBD1
V gene: TRBV19
clone size: .
J gene: TRBJ2-7
CDR3 protein: CASSPNRGDDEQYF
CDR3 DNA: TGTGCCAGTAGCCCGAACAGGGGGGACGACGAGCAGTACTTC

D gene: TRBD1
V gene: TRBV7-3
clone size: .
J gene: TRBJ2-1
CDR3 protein: CASSLSRDRGYNEQFF
CDR3 DNA: TGTGCCAGCAGCTTATCCCGGGACAGGGGTTACAATGAGCAGTTCTTC

D gene: .
V gene: TRBV4-1
clone size: .
J gene: TRBJ1-6
CDR3 protein: CASRYLRSSYNSPLHF
CDR3 DNA: TGCGCCAGCAGGTACTTAAGGAGCTCCTATAATTCACCCCTCCACTTT

D gene: TRBD1
V gene: TRBV29-1
clone size: .
J gene: TRBJ2-7
CDR3 protein: CSAKDRGSHEQYF
CDR3 DNA: TGCAGCGCGAAGGACAGGGGAAGCCACGAGCAGTACTTC